Below, 17 T cell receptor beta chains from the same sample are listed, as sequenced in a study of beta chain features in type 1 diabetes. Points from the study as a whole: When Type 1 diabetes patients were examined, their TCRB CDR3s proved moderately but significantly shorter in all four CD4+ subsets.

cDNA synthesis used the whole RNA isolate, giving expressed TCRB sequences. The data were produced by immunoSEQ multiplex PCR, yet TCRdb's version contains in-frame clones alone and is incomplete. The sample includes more than 95,000 clones, 28% of them seen just once. The antigens for these receptors are not known. The sample taken for sequencing was central memory CD4+ T cells from blood. These receptors were collected from a woman under 30 with type 1 diabetes.

The chain has TRBV6-1 and TRBJ2-7, with D perhaps matching TRBD1 (6 bases). The CDR3 runs 15 residues. V dropped 2 bases and J dropped 1 base, with 12 bases sitting between them. The V gene's germline CDR1 is MNHNS and CDR2 SASEGT. As DNA, the CDR3 is TGTGCCAGCAGTGAATTATCCGGACAGTCCTACGAGCAGTACGTC. This encodes CASSELSGQSYEQYV.

The chain links TRBV19 to TRBJ2-7; 7 bases match TRBD1. With 6 bases clipped from V and 4 bases from J, the junction kept 15 bases outside the gene matches. The V gene's germline CDR1 is LNHDA and CDR2 SQIVND (reference sequence). The length of the CDR3 is 16 residues. CDR3 nucleotides: TGTGCCAGTAGGCGTTACCGGGACAGTCCCTTATACGAGCAGTACTTC. Translation: CASRRYRDSPLYEQYF.

CDR3: CASLGQGETQYF. The CDR3 DNA reads as TGTGCCAGCCTTGGACAGGGGGAGACCCAGTACTTC. The chain recombines TRBV2 with TRBJ2-5; 9 bases line up with TRBD1. CDR3 size: 12 residues. The germline CDR1 and CDR2 sequences are SNHLY and FYNNEI. J lost 5 bases, V lost 8 bases, and 3 bases had no gene match.

This chain connects TRBV11-2 to TRBJ2-5; 9 nucleotides line up with TRBD2. J lost 4 bases, V lost 5 bases, and 11 bases had no gene match. The CDR3 runs to 16 residues. In germline, CDR1 is SGHAT, CDR2 FQNNGV. The DNA for the CDR3 is TGTGCCAGCAGCCCGTCGGCGGGAGGGCCGACAGAGACCCAGTACTTC. It codes for CASSPSAGGPTETQYF.

V gene TRBV2 combines with J gene TRBJ2-3; no firm D call. Germline V lookup: CDR1 SNHLY, CDR2 FYNNEI. The V end was cut by 4 bases, the J end by 5 bases, with 7 bases between. The CDR3 extends over 12 amino acids. The CDR3, as DNA: TGTGCCAGCAGTGCCGAGCAAGATACGCAGTATTTT. Translation gives CASSAEQDTQYF.

The chain recombines TRBV7-9 with TRBJ2-3; possible D gene TRBD2, 6 bases. Germline V gene data show CDR1 as SEHNR and CDR2 as FQNEAQ (reference sequence). This CDR3 comprises 13 residues. The V end was cut by 4 bases, the J end by 5 bases, with 10 bases between. The CDR3, as DNA: TGTGCCAGCAGCTCGGGAGCCCAAGATACGCAGTATTTT. This sequence encodes CASSSGAQDTQYF.

V is TRBV5-8 and J is TRBJ2-1, with 13 positions matching TRBD2. CDR3 length equals 17 residues. V trimming: 4 bases; J trimming: 8 bases; junction bases outside the gene matches: 12. CDR1 SGHTS and CDR2 YDEGEE come from the germline V gene. CDR3 in DNA: TGTGCCAGCAGCCCAGGGACTAGCGGGATGCGCTTCGATGAGCAGTTCTTC. Residues: CASSPGTSGMRFDEQFF.

The chain combines TRBV19 with TRBJ2-5; D is ambiguous. The germline gives CDR1 LNHDA, CDR2 SQIVND (reference sequence). Trimming cost V 1 base and J 3 bases, with 6 bases left between them. The CDR3 is 13 residues long. This CDR3 is CASSIGREETQYF. In nucleotides, the CDR3 is TGTGCCAGTAGTATAGGCCGGGAAGAGACCCAGTACTTC.

This clone was seen more than once but under ten times. The chain links TRBV10-3 to TRBJ2-7; D is perhaps TRBD2 (5 bases). Trimming took off 10 bases at V and 0 bases at J, with 13 bases between the two ends. The length of the CDR3 is 13 residues. Germline values: CDR1 ENHRY, CDR2 SYGVKD. In DNA form, the CDR3 reads TGTGCCACAAGGACTGTCGGCTCCTACGAGCAGTACGTC. This codes for CATRTVGSYEQYV.

This rearrangement joins TRBV5-1 to TRBJ2-4; 7 nucleotides align to TRBD2. The V segment lost 3 bases and the J segment 8 bases; nucleotides outside the gene matches: 11. This CDR3 comprises 15 residues. From germline, CDR1 is SGHRS and CDR2 YFSETQ. This chain's CDR3 is CASSSGGGGGDIQYF. In DNA form, the CDR3 reads TGCGCCAGCAGCTCCGGCGGGGGTGGGGGGGACATTCAGTACTTC.

This clone was seen just once. The chain is built from TRBV7-2 and TRBJ1-1; the D gene is possibly TRBD1 (6 bases). V shed 4 bases and J shed 0 bases, with 12 bases lying between them. In germline, CDR1 is SGHTA, CDR2 FQGNSA. This CDR3 region has 15 residues. Here the CDR3 reads CASSSQQGLNTEAFF. Written as DNA, the CDR3 is TGTGCCAGCAGCTCTCAACAGGGTCTGAACACTGAAGCTTTCTTT. Full variable domain (rest looked up from reference TRBV7-2 and TRBJ1-1): GAGVSQSPSNKVTEKGKDVELRCDPISGHTALYWYRQSLGQGLEFLIYFQGNSAPDKSGLPSDRFSAERTGGSVSTLTIQRTQQEDSAVYLCASSSQQGLNTEAFFGQGTRLTVV.

This clone has a handful of counts. This chain links TRBV27 with TRBJ1-4; the D is unclear. Germline lookup yields CDR1 MNHEY and CDR2 SMNVEV (reference sequence). This CDR3 has 17 residues. V was shortened by 5 bases and J by 4 bases, with 20 bases between the two germline ends. CDR3 in amino acids: CASSQARPAGINEKLFF. The CDR3 nucleotides read TGTGCCAGCAGTCAAGCCAGGCCGGCGGGGATTAATGAAAAACTGTTTTTT.

There are a few counts of this clone. The chain combines TRBV4-1 with TRBJ2-4; TRBD2 matches at 10 bases. V gave up 0 bases and J gave up 9 bases; unmatched junction bases: 5. This CDR3 has 15 residues. The germline gives CDR1 MGHRA, CDR2 YSYEKL. The CDR3 sequence is CASSQDFSGRLIQYF. For the CDR3, the DNA is TGCGCCAGCAGCCAAGATTTTAGCGGGAGGCTCATTCAGTACTTC.

V and J are TRBV28 and TRBJ1-2; D is possibly TRBD1 (6 bases). CDR3 length: 15 residues. In germline, CDR1 is MDHEN, CDR2 SYDVKM. Trimming removed 4 bases from V and 6 bases from J, with 18 bases in between. This CDR3 reads CASSSATGSGHGYTF. The CDR3 DNA sequence: TGTGCCAGCAGTTCCGCGACAGGTTCCGGGCATGGCTACACCTTC.

This clone was counted between two and nine times. The V gene is TRBV6-5, the J gene TRBJ2-2; a possible D gene is TRBD1 (5 bases). V was cut by 7 bases and J by 4 bases, with 13 bases left in between. The CDR3 has 14 residues. The germline V gene encodes CDR1 MNHEY and CDR2 SVGAGI. The CDR3 is CASTPQGTTGELFF. CDR3 coding DNA: TGTGCCAGCACCCCGCAGGGAACCACCGGGGAGCTGTTTTTT.

The rearrangement links TRBV5-1 to TRBJ1-1; a weak D match, TRBD1 (5 bases). The CDR3 consists of 17 residues. The V and J ends lost 0 bases and 5 bases respectively, with 20 bases between them. Germline loops: CDR1 SGHRS, CDR2 YFSETQ. The CDR3 coding sequence is TGCGCCAGCAGCTTGGTGTACCCGGGCGGGAAGGGGACTGAAGCTTTCTTT. Its protein product is CASSLVYPGGKGTEAFF.

The CDR3 region is CASSFPGIMSTEAFF. CDR3 nucleotide sequence: TGTGCCAGCAGTTTCCCAGGGATTATGAGCACTGAAGCTTTCTTT. The rearrangement uses TRBV5-4 and TRBJ1-1; a possible D gene is TRBD1 (5 bases). Trimming shortened V by 5 bases and J by 4 bases, and 18 bases separated the two germline ends. The CDR3 is 15 residues long. Germline V gives CDR1 SGHNT, CDR2 YYREEE (reference sequence).